The 27 T cell receptor beta chains presented below share a single source sample, sequenced in a study of T cells in narcolepsy. Generated by immunoSEQ multiplex PCR, the TCRdb table keeps only in-frame clones and is missing some. The sample shows approximately 25,000 clones, around three quarters of them seen only once. The source material was CD45RA- memory CD4+ T cells from PBMCs. Receptor source: a human donor with narcolepsy.

The J gene is TRBJ2-2, the V gene TRBV7-9; weak D call: TRBD2 (5 bases). V lost 5 bases, J lost 7 bases, and 14 bases lay in between. The germline V gene has CDR1 SEHNR and CDR2 FQNEAQ (reference sequence). CDR3 length equals 14 residues. Here the CDR3 reads CASSGRGYGGELFF. The CDR3 DNA sequence: TGTGCCAGCAGCGGCCGAGGGTATGGCGGGGAGCTGTTTTTT.

DNA of the CDR3: TGTGCCAGCAGTGAACCGCCGGCCGGGCGCAATGAGCAGTTCTTC. It encodes CASSEPPAGRNEQFF. The chain links TRBV25-1 to TRBJ2-1; unclear D gene. Trimming stripped 2 bases from V and 6 bases from J, with 14 bases between. The CDR3 length is 15 residues. The germline CDR1 and CDR2 sequences are MGHDK and SYGVNS.

The chain couples TRBV5-1 to TRBJ1-2, with D unresolved. The germline V and J ends were trimmed by 0 bases and 7 bases, with 16 bases remaining between them. The CDR3 has 15 residues. The V gene's germline CDR1 is SGHRS and CDR2 YFSETQ. In DNA form, the CDR3 reads TGCGCCAGCAGCTTGGATCCGGGGTTGGTCTCTGGCTACACCTTC. This translates into CASSLDPGLVSGYTF.

The CDR3 region has the DNA TGCGCCAGCAGCAGGACAGGGGCGAACACTGAAGCTTTCTTT. Translation gives CASSRTGANTEAFF. The rearrangement uses TRBV5-1 and TRBJ1-1; 9 nucleotides agree with TRBD1. The CDR3 runs 14 residues. Unmatched junction bases numbered 2, after V lost 4 bases and J lost 1 base. Germline CDR1 reads SGHRS; CDR2 reads YFSETQ.

The V gene is TRBV6-1, the J gene TRBJ1-1, with 7 positions matching TRBD1. Trimming took 5 bases from V and 5 from J; bases not matched to a gene: 5. Per the germline V gene, CDR1 is MNHNS and CDR2 is SASEGT. This CDR3 region has 13 residues. CDR3 protein: CASSRTGATEAFF. The CDR3 DNA sequence: TGTGCCAGCAGTCGGACAGGCGCGACTGAAGCTTTCTTT.

The chain couples TRBV19 to TRBJ1-2; no clear D gene. Trimming shortened V by 6 bases and J by 4 bases, and 9 bases separated the two germline ends. Germline-derived CDR1 and CDR2 are LNHDA and SQIVND (reference sequence). The CDR3 has 12 amino acids. DNA of the CDR3: TGTGCCAGTAGCCCGAGAAGCTATGGCTACACCTTC. As protein: CASSPRSYGYTF.

CDR3 sequence: CASSLDRRLNTGELFF. CDR3 nucleotides: TGTGCCAGCAGCCTCGACCGGCGATTGAACACCGGGGAGCTGTTTTTT. The chain joins TRBV7-9 to TRBJ2-2; the D is unclear. Germline V CDR1 and CDR2: SEHNR, FQNEAQ (reference sequence). The CDR3 length is 16 residues. Trimming shortened V by 5 bases and J by 1 base, and 14 bases separated the two germline ends.

This clone occurred a few times. The J gene is TRBJ2-5, the V gene TRBV7-2; 12 bases map to TRBD2. Germline CDR1 is SGHTA and CDR2 is FQGNSA. V shed 2 bases, J shed 2 bases, and the junction held 9 bases outside the gene matches. The CDR3 contains 18 residues. Here the CDR3 DNA reads TGTGCCAGCAGCTTAAGACTAGCGGGGGACACGAAGCAAGAGACCCAGTACTTC. Translating it yields CASSLRLAGDTKQETQYF.

This clone was recorded a few times. The chain carries TRBV7-2 and TRBJ2-7; D perhaps matches TRBD2 (6 bases). The ends were cut back, 5 bases at V and 7 bases at J, with 9 bases in the middle. This CDR3 spans 11 amino acids. Germline V gene data show CDR1 as SGHTA and CDR2 as FQGNSA. CDR3 sequence: CASSRGREQYF. DNA for the CDR3: TGTGCCAGCAGCCGGGGGAGGGAGCAGTACTTC.

This chain connects TRBV7-2 to TRBJ2-3; D uncertain. The V gene lost 5 bases and the J gene lost 3 bases, with 9 bases spanning the gap. The CDR3 extends over 13 amino acids. Germline values: CDR1 SGHTA, CDR2 FQGNSA. CDR3 DNA sequence: TGTGCCAGCAGCGTCAGGACGACAGATACGCAGTATTTT. Amino acid sequence: CASSVRTTDTQYF. Filled out from reference TRBV7-2 and TRBJ2-3, the complete variable domain reads GAGVSQSPSNKVTEKGKDVELRCDPISGHTALYWYRQSLGQGLEFLIYFQGNSAPDKSGLPSDRFSAERTGGSVSTLTIQRTQQEDSAVYLCASSVRTTDTQYFGPGTRLTVL.

V gene TRBV10-1 combines with J gene TRBJ2-5, with 7 positions matching TRBD1. The trim removed 0 bases at V and 5 bases at J, leaving 3 bases unmatched. CDR1 and CDR2 (germline): WNHNN, SYGVQD (reference sequence). The CDR3 has 14 amino acids. The CDR3 protein is CASSESGGRETQYF. CDR3 nucleotide sequence: TGCGCCAGCAGTGAGTCAGGGGGCAGGGAGACCCAGTACTTC.

This chain uses TRBV10-3 with TRBJ2-1; D is undetermined. V was trimmed by 4 bases and J by 7 bases, leaving 8 bases between them. This CDR3 is built from 12 residues. CDR1 is ENHRY, CDR2 SYGVKD, per germline. The CDR3 loop reads CAISVVRNEQFF. In nucleotides, the CDR3 is TGTGCCATCAGTGTGGTTAGAAATGAGCAGTTCTTC.

This sequence joins TRBV29-1 and TRBJ2-5; D may correspond to TRBD1 or TRBD2 (6 bases each). There are 13 residues in the CDR3. V was cut by 2 bases and J by 4 bases, with 11 bases left in between. Per the germline V gene, CDR1 is SQVTM and CDR2 is ANQGSEA. The CDR3, as DNA: TGCAGCGTTGAAATGGGGGGCGGAGAGACCCAGTACTTC. The encoded protein is CSVEMGGGETQYF.

This chain connects TRBV7-2 to TRBJ2-3, with 10 nucleotides matching TRBD2. After removal of 7 bases from V and 2 bases from J, the junction contained 6 bases not matched to a gene. CDR3 length equals 15 residues. Germline CDR1 reads SGHTA; CDR2 reads FQGNSA. CDR3 sequence reads: CASTRTSGTTDTQYF. The CDR3 nucleotides are TGTGCCAGCACCCGGACTAGCGGAACCACAGATACGCAGTATTTT. Using reference TRBV7-2 and TRBJ2-3 for the parts outside the CDR3, the full variable domain is GAGVSQSPSNKVTEKGKDVELRCDPISGHTALYWYRQSLGQGLEFLIYFQGNSAPDKSGLPSDRFSAERTGGSVSTLTIQRTQQEDSAVYLCASTRTSGTTDTQYFGPGTRLTVL.

The rearrangement uses TRBV5-5 and TRBJ2-5; D might be TRBD1 (6 bases). This CDR3 region has 15 residues. Trimming left V 3 bases short and J 3 bases short, with 15 bases between. Germline assignment: CDR1 SGHKS and CDR2 YYEKEE (reference sequence). DNA of the CDR3: TGTGCCAGCAGCTGGCGACAGGTCGGGAAAGAGACCCAGTACTTC. It translates to CASSWRQVGKETQYF.

The chain recombines TRBV6-1 with TRBJ1-1, with 9 positions matching TRBD1. This CDR3 comprises 15 residues. Losses at the gene ends were 7 bases for V and 3 bases for J; bases not matched to a gene: 9. The germline V gene has CDR1 MNHNS and CDR2 SASEGT. DNA for the CDR3: TGTGCCAGCAATGATTCCACAGGGGGCCACACTGAAGCTTTCTTT. Its protein product is CASNDSTGGHTEAFF.

The rearrangement joins TRBV6-9 to TRBJ1-2; D remains unclear. The CDR3 is 14 residues long. V was shortened by 3 bases and J by 4 bases, with 12 bases between the two germline ends. Germline V lookup: CDR1 MNHGY, CDR2 SVAAGI. The CDR3 DNA is TGTGCCAGCAGTTACTCGCGCCAGGCCTATGGCTACACCTTC. This codes for CASSYSRQAYGYTF.

The CDR3 is CASSLAWSGGGNEQFF. The DNA of the CDR3 is TGTGCCAGCAGCTTAGCGTGGAGCGGGGGGGGTAATGAGCAGTTCTTC. The chain recombines TRBV7-2 with TRBJ2-1, with 10 positions matching TRBD2. The CDR3 spans 16 residues. Germline loops: CDR1 SGHTA, CDR2 FQGNSA. Trimming removed 0 bases from V and 7 bases from J; junction bases left unmatched: 6.

This clone was counted a single time. The CDR3 coding sequence is TGTGCCAGCAGCCGACAGGCATTCTCCTACAATGAGCAGTTCTTC. It encodes CASSRQAFSYNEQFF. The chain is built from TRBV7-8 and TRBJ2-1; a possible D gene is TRBD1 (6 bases). CDR1 and CDR2 (germline): SGHVS, FQNEAQ. CDR3 length: 15 residues. V dropped 5 bases and J dropped 0 bases, with 11 bases sitting between them.

The chain employs TRBV20-1 and TRBJ2-3, with unresolved D. The CDR3 consists of 11 residues. Trimming stripped 2 bases from V and 6 bases from J, with 6 bases between. Germline V gene data show CDR1 as DFQATT and CDR2 as SNEGSKA (reference sequence). The CDR3 reads CSARRPDTQYF. Here the CDR3 DNA reads TGCAGTGCTAGACGACCCGATACGCAGTATTTT.

The V call is TRBV10-3, the J call TRBJ1-1; D gene ambiguous. The CDR3 spans 15 residues. V shed 2 bases and J shed 11 bases, with 21 bases lying between them. CDR1 and CDR2 from the germline V gene are ENHRY and SYGVKD. The CDR3 DNA sequence: TGTGCCATCAGTGAGCGTCAGAGACTTCCCCTTGGGGCTTTCTTT. This sequence encodes CAISERQRLPLGAFF.

This clone was found a few times. V usage is TRBV11-3 and J usage is TRBJ2-5; 9 bases match TRBD2. V lost 2 bases and J lost 0; bases outside the gene matches: 4. In germline, CDR1 is SGHNT, CDR2 YENEEA. CDR3 length: 16 residues. CDR3 sequence: CASSLTVAGDQETQYF. In DNA, the CDR3 is TGTGCCAGCAGCTTAACGGTAGCGGGGGACCAAGAGACCCAGTACTTC.

The gene calls are TRBV19 and TRBJ1-4; D is possibly TRBD1 (6 bases). The CDR3 is made up of 16 amino acids. The ends were cut back, 7 bases at V and 2 bases at J, with 17 bases in the middle. Germline V gene lookup returns CDR1 LNHDA and CDR2 SQIVND (reference sequence). CDR3 nucleotides: TGTGCCAGTACTGAGCTTAGGGGGGCCACTAATGAAAAACTGTTTTTT. This translates into CASTELRGATNEKLFF.

The V gene is TRBV7-9, the J gene TRBJ2-5; the D is unclear. The germline CDR1 and CDR2 sequences are SEHNR and FQNEAQ (reference sequence). Between the trimmed V and J ends, which lost 2 bases and 2 bases, there was a span of 9 bases. CDR3 length equals 14 residues. The CDR3 is CASSLQASQETQYF. CDR3 nucleotides: TGTGCCAGCAGCTTACAGGCTTCTCAAGAGACCCAGTACTTC.

The chain recombines TRBV6-5 with TRBJ2-7, with 7 bases fitting TRBD1. This CDR3 region has 12 residues. V lost 2 bases to trimming and J lost 6 bases; unmatched junction nucleotides: 1. Germline loops: CDR1 MNHEY, CDR2 SVGAGI. The CDR3: CASSYRGREQYF. The CDR3 DNA reads TGTGCCAGCAGTTACAGGGGGCGCGAGCAGTACTTC.

CDR3 nucleotides: TGTGCCAGCAGTACCCAAGGGGGTGGTGTAAACACCGGGGAGCTGTTTTTT. Translated: CASSTQGGGVNTGELFF. The chain joins TRBV27 to TRBJ2-2; D possibly corresponds to TRBD1 (6 bases). The CDR3 is 17 residues long. Per the germline V gene, CDR1 is MNHEY and CDR2 is SMNVEV (reference sequence). V shed 5 bases and J shed 2 bases, with 18 bases lying between them.

This chain connects TRBV19 to TRBJ1-2; no firm D call. CDR3 size: 17 residues. Germline loops: CDR1 LNHDA, CDR2 SQIVND (reference sequence). V lost 1 base to trimming and J lost 0 bases, with 15 bases between them. CDR3 residues: CASSIGFSPISNYGYTF. Written as DNA, the CDR3 is TGTGCCAGTAGTATAGGATTCTCCCCGATCTCTAACTATGGCTACACCTTC.